This TCR beta chain derives from a study of tumor-infiltrating lymphocytes in primary liver carcinoma. Study context: Samples produced roughly 3.5 to 7.5 million productive TCRbeta reads, comparable across tissue types. General study points: Tumor specimens were characterized by a significantly higher top-250-clone fraction than blood (p = 0.039).

RNA and DNA were co-extracted from about 19-30 mg of unsorted bulk tissue. HBV chronically infected the treatment-naive patients. Synthesis of TCR beta cDNA was carried out from about 0.55 ug total RNA with a constant-region primer. Investigators got TCR beta libraries out of three nested multiplex PCR rounds, done with slightly modified ARM-PCR. A C-beta reverse primer and TRBV1-TRBV30 forward primers served in each of the first two PCR rounds, at about 9 cycles apiece. TCRdb reprocessed the multiplex PCR reads with MiXCR, giving one entry per CDR3 protein. The sample has 80,000 or so distinct CDR3 sequences; about three quarters are singletons. This clonotype showed up just a few times. Its antigen is not known. This CDR3 has 16 residues. Germline V CDR1 and CDR2: MNHEY, SVGAGI. The V gene lost 2 bases and the J gene lost 1 base, with 14 bases spanning the gap.

The TCR comes from a man in his forties or fifties with primary liver carcinoma and hepatitis B virus infection. Material: tumor-adjacent normal liver tissue. V usage is TRBV6-5 and J usage is TRBJ1-2; no reliable D call. CDR3 nucleotide sequence: TGTGCCAGCAGTTACCTCGGGGAGGCTCATAACTATGGCTACACCTTC. Its protein product is CASSYLGEAHNYGYTF.